The 15 T cell receptor beta chains below come from one sample, sequenced in a study of T cell changes during pregnancy in multiple sclerosis. Using immunoSEQ multiplex PCR, the repertoire was profiled, and TCRdb retains in-frame clones only, with some absent. This sample has tens of thousands of clones, with about 90% found just once. The source material was CD4+ T cells from peripheral blood mononuclear cells, sampled in the second trimester of pregnancy. The receptor source for this set is a female donor in good health, enrolled as a control in a pregnancy study.

The V gene is TRBV30, the J gene TRBJ1-2; 9 bases are shared with TRBD1. CDR1 is GTSNPN, CDR2 SVGIG, per germline (reference sequence). There are 13 residues in the CDR3. Trimming at V came to 3 bases and at J to 7 bases, leaving 6 bases not matched to a gene. DNA of the CDR3: TGTGCCTGGAGCCTGGACAGGGGATTTGGCTACACCTTC. Protein product: CAWSLDRGFGYTF.

This chain links TRBV5-1 with TRBJ1-1; D unclear. CDR1 is SGHRS and CDR2 is YFSETQ in the germline V gene. This CDR3 comprises 14 residues. The V gene lost 6 bases and the J gene lost 4 bases, with 16 bases spanning the gap. The CDR3: CASTPAGGSTEAFF. CDR3 nucleotide sequence: TGCGCCAGCACCCCAGCCGGAGGGTCCACTGAAGCTTTCTTT.

Details on this clone: The sample contains more than one DNA sequence encoding this CDR3. The chain employs TRBV6-5 and TRBJ1-1; TRBD1 might be the D (6 bases). V dropped 3 bases and J dropped 1 base, with 9 bases sitting between them. Germline loops: CDR1 MNHEY, CDR2 SVGAGI. The CDR3 has 14 residues. The CDR3 DNA reads as TGTGCCAGCAGTTATCTACAGGGGAACACTGAAGCTTTCTTT. The encoded protein is CASSYLQGNTEAFF.

This rearrangement joins TRBV11-2 to TRBJ1-2; 7 nucleotides agree with TRBD1. Germline lookup yields CDR1 SGHAT and CDR2 FQNNGV. This CDR3 region has 13 residues. The junction had 6 bases not matched to a gene; V was cut back by 4 bases and J by 7 bases. The CDR3 here is CASSSDRDSGYTF. The CDR3 DNA follows: TGTGCCAGCAGCTCCGACAGGGATAGTGGCTACACCTTC.

V usage is TRBV30 and J usage is TRBJ1-4, with D perhaps TRBD1 (5 bases). Germline CDR1 is GTSNPN and CDR2 is SVGIG (reference sequence). The CDR3 is 11 amino acids. DNA for the CDR3: TGTGCTGGGGGGGGTAATGAAAAACTGTTTTTT. This translates into CAGGGNEKLFF.

Regarding this clone: A read error may produce the germline difference seen at one junction end. The chain joins TRBV4-3 to TRBJ2-3; 7 nucleotides agree with TRBD2. Germline-derived CDR1 and CDR2 are LGHNA and YSLEER. The CDR3 extends over 18 amino acids. DNA of the CDR3: TGCGTCAGCAGCCAAGATCCCTCCTACGGGATGGGGGGGGATACGCAGTATTTT. It specifies CVSSQDPSYGMGGDTQYF.

This clone was observed once. J is TRBJ2-1 and V is TRBV7-9; 9 nucleotides line up with TRBD2. CDR3 size: 15 residues. The germline V gene has CDR1 SEHNR and CDR2 FQNEAQ (reference sequence). V shed 1 base and J 8 bases; nucleotides not matched to a gene: 6. CDR3 amino acids: CASSLVPAGGHEQFF. The DNA of the CDR3 is TGTGCCAGCAGCTTAGTACCCGCGGGGGGGCATGAGCAGTTCTTC.

A remark on this clone: Within the sample, other DNA sequences also encode this same CDR3. The rearrangement links TRBV6-6 to TRBJ2-1; TRBD2 matches 9 bases. V lost 8 bases and J lost 7; bases outside the gene matches: 12. The CDR3 sequence is 15 residues long. In germline, CDR1 is MNHNY, CDR2 SVGAGI (reference sequence). In DNA form, the CDR3 reads TGTGCCAGCGAGACGAGCGGGGGGTACAGTAATGAGCAGTTCTTC. It yields the protein CASETSGGYSNEQFF.

The CDR3 sequence is CASTRASGGVNQPQHF. The CDR3 coding sequence is TGTGCCAGCACTAGGGCATCAGGGGGAGTCAATCAGCCCCAGCATTTT. The chain uses TRBV6-6 and TRBJ1-5, with 7 bases lining up with TRBD1. The junction had 12 bases not matched to a gene; V was cut back by 7 bases and J by 3 bases. CDR1 is MNHNY, CDR2 SVGAGI, per germline (reference sequence). CDR3 length: 16 residues.

The chain has TRBV9 and TRBJ1-2; D gene uncertain. The germline CDR1 and CDR2 sequences are SGDLS and YYNGEE. V was shortened by 6 bases and J by 3 bases, with 15 bases between the two germline ends. The CDR3 has 14 amino acids. CDR3 amino acids: CASTRRKSDYGYTF. The CDR3 bases are TGTGCCAGCACCAGGAGGAAGAGCGACTATGGCTACACCTTC.

The chain joins TRBV11-3 to TRBJ2-3; the D gene is possibly TRBD2 (5 bases). The germline V gene has CDR1 SGHNT and CDR2 YENEEA. The CDR3 spans 14 residues. V gave up 1 base and J gave up 3 bases, with 8 bases separating them. CDR3 sequence reads: CASSLVSGTDTQYF. The CDR3 bases are TGTGCCAGCAGCTTAGTTTCGGGGACAGATACGCAGTATTTT.

CDR3 bases: TGTGCCAGCAGCTTGGGGGGACAGGGCGATGAAAAACTGTTTTTT. Translation gives CASSLGGQGDEKLFF. The gene calls are TRBV5-6 and TRBJ1-4; 9 nucleotides agree with TRBD1. Germline assignment: CDR1 SGHDT and CDR2 YYEEEE. After removal of 0 bases from V and 6 bases from J, the junction contained 3 bases not matched to a gene. This CDR3 spans 15 amino acids. Together with reference TRBV5-6 and TRBJ1-4, the CDR3 gives the full variable domain: DAGVTQSPTHLIKTRGQQVTLRCSPKSGHDTVSWYQQALGQGPQFIFQYYEEEERQRGNFPDRFSGHQFPNYSSELNVNALLLGDSALYLCASSLGGQGDEKLFFGSGTQLSVL.

The CDR3 spells CASTQDGTYEQYF. CDR3 in DNA: TGTGCCAGCACCCAAGACGGGACCTACGAGCAGTACTTC. The V call is TRBV6-5, the J call TRBJ2-7; TRBD2 is a possible D gene (5 bases). The CDR3 contains 13 residues. V was trimmed by 7 bases and J by 2 bases, leaving 12 bases between them. Germline CDR1 is MNHEY and CDR2 is SVGAGI.

The V and J genes are TRBV7-2 and TRBJ2-7; D not certain. CDR1 is SGHTA and CDR2 is FQGNSA in the germline V gene. V was pared by 4 bases and J by 4 bases, with 11 bases between. The CDR3 spans 13 residues. The CDR3 DNA is TGTGCCAGCAGCTCCCAACCAACATACGAGCAGTACTTC. It is translated as CASSSQPTYEQYF.

The V call is TRBV6-1, the J call TRBJ1-4; weak D call: TRBD1 (6 bases). Trimming took off 4 bases at V and 0 bases at J, with 12 bases between the two ends. This CDR3 comprises 16 residues. CDR1 is MNHNS, CDR2 SASEGT, per germline. The CDR3 bases are TGTGCCAGCAGTGGGACAGTTAGTACAACTAATGAAAAACTGTTTTTT. This encodes CASSGTVSTTNEKLFF.